The rows below give T cell receptor beta chains drawn from one sample of a study of patients and donors after allogeneic stem cell transplantation. MiXCR, applied by TCRdb to the RT-PCR reads, yields one record per CDR3 protein. The sample lists approximately 430,000 distinct CDR3 sequences, about a sixth occurring once. Sequencing was carried out using blood, either unsorted or a sorted T cell fraction (not recorded which). These receptors were taken from a human donor who was either an allogeneic HSCT recipient or a stem cell or donor lymphocyte infusion donor (not recorded which). It is not recorded whose cells these are; they may come from a transplant donor. Both conserved end residues are part of each CDR3. The order of the fields is V gene, J gene, clone size, D gene, CDR3 DNA, CDR3 protein. The D gene is left open where the match is weak. Clone size appears in some rows only: once, few, many, or a class for an expanded clone.

TRBV21-1	TRBJ2-2	many	.	TGTGCCAGCAGCACCCGACAGAACACCGGGGAGCTGTTTTTT	CASSTRQNTGELFF
TRBV6-1	TRBJ1-6	.	.	TGTGCCAGCAGTGAACAGGAGATCTCCTATAATTCACCCCTCCACTTT	CASSEQEISYNSPLHF
TRBV20-1	TRBJ2-7	.	TRBD2	TGCAGTGCTAGAGAATGGGGGGGGGTCTCCTACGAGCAGTACTTC	CSAREWGGVSYEQYF
TRBV5-1	TRBJ2-5	.	.	TGCGCCAGCAGCTTGGGACGTGGGGGCTCGGAGACCCAGTACTTC	CASSLGRGGSETQYF
TRBV9	TRBJ2-3	many	.	TGTGCCAGCAGCTCCCCCGGTGATGGAGGGGATACGCAGTATTTT	CASSSPGDGGDTQYF
TRBV7-8	TRBJ1-2	once	.	TGTGCCAGCAGCTTAGGGACAAAAGGCCTCTATGGCTACACCTTC	CASSLGTKGLYGYTF
TRBV14	TRBJ2-1	.	.	TGTGCCAGCGGGAAGTCAGCCTCCTACAATGAGCAGTTCTTC	CASGKSASYNEQFF
TRBV6-5	TRBJ2-7	many	.	TGTGCCAGCACAGATTCCTACGAGCAGTACTTC	CASTDSYEQYF
TRBV27	TRBJ1-5	few	.	TGTGCCAGCAGTTCCAGGGATGGGGGCAATCAGCCCCAGCATTTT	CASSSRDGGNQPQHF
TRBV20-1	TRBJ2-5	.	.	TGCAGTGCTAGTGATCTTAGGGGAGAGACCCAGTACTTC	CSASDLRGETQYF
TRBV7-2	TRBJ1-5	few	.	TGTGCCAGCAGCCGAGACAGAGATAAGCCCCAGCATTTT	CASSRDRDKPQHF
TRBV20-1	TRBJ2-5	many	.	TGCAGTGCTAGAGTGACTAAGCAAGAGACCCAGTACTTC	CSARVTKQETQYF
TRBV12-3/TRBV12-4	TRBJ1-1	many	.	TGTGCCAGCAACCCACTTACGACAGGAGTGAACACTGAAGCTTTCTTT	CASNPLTTGVNTEAFF
TRBV29-1	TRBJ2-2	many	TRBD1	TGCAGCGCAAGAGGACAGGGAGGAACGAACACCGGGGAGCTGTTTTTT	CSARGQGGTNTGELFF
TRBV2	TRBJ2-3	.	TRBD2	TGTGCCAGCAGTGCCCCGTGGGGGGGGTCAGATACGCAGTATTTT	CASSAPWGGSDTQYF
TRBV30	TRBJ1-1	few	.	TGTGCCCGCGACACCCGGGGACCGATGAACACTGAAGCTTTCTTT	CARDTRGPMNTEAFF
TRBV29-1	TRBJ2-1	many	TRBD1	TGCAGCGCTGGACAGGAATTGAATGAGCAGTTCTTC	CSAGQELNEQFF
TRBV5-1	TRBJ2-3	many	.	TGTGCCAGCAGTTTTTTTACAGATACGCAGTATTTT	CASSFFTDTQYF
TRBV11-2	TRBJ2-5	.	TRBD2	TGTGCCAGCAGCTTATCGAGAAGGGCTAGCGGGAGGGATGAGACCCAGTACTTC	CASSLSRRASGRDETQYF
TRBV7-9	TRBJ1-1	.	.	TGTGCCAGCAGATCCCCCAGGGTGGGCACTGAAGCTTTCTTT	CASRSPRVGTEAFF
TRBV5-1	TRBJ1-1	many	TRBD1	TGCGCCAGCCGCGCGGGGGGACAGAAGCGGACTGAAGCTTTCTTT	CASRAGGQKRTEAFF
TRBV12-3/TRBV12-4	TRBJ2-1	many	TRBD1	TGTGCCAGCAGGACGACAGGGGCCTACAATGAGCAGTTCTTC	CASRTTGAYNEQFF
TRBV7-9	TRBJ2-3	few	TRBD2	TGTGCCAGCAGCTCCTTAGCGGGCCGGGCAGATACGCAGTATTTT	CASSSLAGRADTQYF
TRBV2	TRBJ1-2	.	TRBD1	TGTGCCAGCAGAGCACCAGGGGGGTTCTATGGCTACACCTTC	CASRAPGGFYGYTF
TRBV15	TRBJ2-1	many	TRBD2	TGTGCCACCAGCGACGGGGATAAGGCGGGAGGGGAGGATGAGCAGTTCTTC	CATSDGDKAGGEDEQFF
TRBV24-1	TRBJ2-4	.	TRBD2	TGTGCCACCATCAAATTAGCGGGGCGGAAAAACATTCAGTACTTC	CATIKLAGRKNIQYF
TRBV18	TRBJ2-3	.	.	TGTGCCAGCTCACCAAAAACGGCGACTAGCACAGATACGCAGTATTTT	CASSPKTATSTDTQYF
TRBV5-6	TRBJ2-1	.	TRBD2	TGTGCCAGCAGCTTGTTAGGGACTAGCGGGAGGGCCGGGCACAATGAGCAGTTCTTC	CASSLLGTSGRAGHNEQFF
TRBV11-3	TRBJ2-7	.	TRBD2	TGTGCCAGCAACCCGGGAGGACTAGCGGGAGAGAGGTACGAGCAGTACTTC	CASNPGGLAGERYEQYF
TRBV29-1	TRBJ2-7	few	TRBD1	TGCAGCGCCCTCAGGGGGTGGGAGCAGTACTTC	CSALRGWEQYF
TRBV12-3/TRBV12-4	TRBJ1-5	few	.	TGTGCCAGCAGTTCCGGGGGACGTCAGCCCCAGCATTTT	CASSSGGRQPQHF
TRBV29-1	TRBJ1-2	few	.	TGCAGCGTGGACAGAACCAACTATGGCTACACCTTC	CSVDRTNYGYTF
TRBV24-1	TRBJ1-5	.	.	TGTGCCACCAGTGATTTACTAGGCAATCAGCCCCAGCATTTT	CATSDLLGNQPQHF
TRBV6-5	TRBJ1-2	.	TRBD1	TGTGCCAGCAGTTTGACAGGGAATTATGGAGCTAACTATGGCTACACCTTC	CASSLTGNYGANYGYTF
TRBV19	TRBJ2-1	.	TRBD2	TGTGCCAGTAGTTCCTCGGGACTAGCGGGAGCGGGGAGCTCCTACAATGAGCAGTTCTTC	CASSSSGLAGAGSSYNEQFF
TRBV25-1	TRBJ2-5	.	TRBD2	TGTGCCAGCAGTGCGCGACTAGCGGGAGGGCGGGAGACCCAGTACTTC	CASSARLAGGRETQYF
TRBV30	TRBJ2-2	.	TRBD2	TGTGCCTGGACGAATGGGGGGGCGAACACCGGGGAGCTGTTTTTT	CAWTNGGANTGELFF
TRBV12-3/TRBV12-4	TRBJ1-1	.	.	TGTGCCAGCAGTTTCGGACAGAAAATTTTGAACACTGAAGCTTTCTTT	CASSFGQKILNTEAFF
TRBV2	TRBJ2-5	.	.	TGTGCCAGCAGCGGGACCCCTCGAGTGGAGACCCAGTACTTC	CASSGTPRVETQYF